What follows are 3 T cell receptor beta chains derived from one specimen sequenced in a study of blood T cell repertoires in COVID-19. Clones were sequenced by immunoSEQ multiplex PCR, and TCRdb holds only the in-frame ones, with some missing. The sample gives around 140,000 clones, about 90% of which show up once; more than 9% is in the top ten. The sample was peripheral blood. These receptors originate from a man aged 60 to 69 with active or convalescent COVID-19.

The chain is built from TRBV7-9 and TRBJ2-1; TRBD1 matches 7 bases. The germline gives CDR1 SEHNR, CDR2 FQNEAQ (reference sequence). The ends lost 5 bases at V and 0 bases at J; junction bases unmatched: 7. The CDR3 covers 16 residues. CDR3 DNA sequence: TGTGCCAGCAGCAACGAAAACAGGGGCTCCTACAATGAGCAGTTCTTC. Translated, it gives CASSNENRGSYNEQFF.

V usage is TRBV5-8 and J usage is TRBJ1-1, with D maybe TRBD1 (6 bases). This CDR3 contains 16 residues. The ends were cut back, 2 bases at V and 0 bases at J, with 14 bases in the middle. Germline values: CDR1 SGHTS, CDR2 YDEGEE. In nucleotides, the CDR3 is TGTGCCAGCAGCTTCGGCACCAGGGGCATGAACACTGAAGCTTTCTTT. Protein sequence: CASSFGTRGMNTEAFF.

This rearrangement joins TRBV28 to TRBJ1-3, with no clear D. V was shortened by 6 bases and J by 0 bases, with 12 bases between the two germline ends. The CDR3 spans 15 residues. Per germline, CDR1 MDHEN and CDR2 SYDVKM. Here the CDR3 DNA reads TGTGCCAGCAGCCCCGACATGATCTCTGGAAACACCATATATTTT. Its protein is CASSPDMISGNTIYF.